This T cell receptor (beta chain) was recorded in a study of blood T cells in healthy people across ages. The use of a sample-barcoded 5' primer and a J-beta primer mix characterized a second PCR of roughly 6 to 11 cycles. TCRdb re-analysed the 5' RACE reads in MiXCR, keeping a single row per CDR3 protein. The sample has about 780,000 distinct CDR3 sequences; roughly 26% are singletons. A minimum of 7 million PBMCs was isolated per sample. CDR1 and CDR2 from the germline V gene are SGHTA and FQGNSA. The ends lost 1 base at V and 5 bases at J; junction bases unmatched: 4. This CDR3 spans 15 amino acids. This same sample was also part of a study on T cells of mothers and their children. That paper states: The second PCR's M1S primer added sample barcodes and 2-4 random nucleotides.

The TCR was taken from a boy aged 10-17 years in good health. The chain couples TRBV7-2 to TRBJ2-1; 8 nucleotides align to TRBD2. Sequenced: blood. CDR3 amino acids: CASSLEVSGDNEQFF. The CDR3 region has the DNA TGTGCCAGCAGCTTAGAGGTTAGCGGGGACAATGAGCAGTTCTTC. The full variable domain, with the rest looked up from reference TRBV7-2 and TRBJ2-1, is GAGVSQSPSNKVTEKGKDVELRCDPISGHTALYWYRQSLGQGLEFLIYFQGNSAPDKSGLPSDRFSAERTGGSVSTLTIQRTQQEDSAVYLCASSLEVSGDNEQFFGPGTRLTVL.